The TCR beta chain under discussion was sequenced for a study of blood T cell repertoires in COVID-19 (dated by TCRdb to 2020 to 2021). Study-level background: The collaborator samples originated in the United States, Italy and Spain and spanned the acute and convalescent phases of COVID-19. A freely available public database, intended as a resource for researchers studying the immune response to SARS-CoV-2, is where the repertoires were released. The sample metadata nearly always contained a de-identified subject ID, COVID-19 status, age in years and sex. Deeply sampled blood TCRbeta repertoires from subjects exposed to, actively infected with, or recovered from COVID-19 were included in the dataset. HLA class I and class II types, where available, came from metadata supplied by the sample provider rather than from assay-based typing. The prospective study material was composed of cDNA or gDNA derived from T cells, B-cell-depleted T cells, or PBMCs. The samples were drawn from two sources: the first 160 participants of the ongoing ImmuneRACE study, and fewer than 1,500 subjects contributed by 6 global collaborators. Overall results and qualifications from the work: The amount of clinical and demographic metadata varied by source and participant and was provided uncurated.

The collaborating institutions used their own protocols to collect whole blood in K2EDTA tubes. Collaborator samples were shipped for TCRbeta analysis as frozen whole blood, isolated PBMCs, or DNA extracted from either sample type. This clone is described as medium-sized (0.01 to 0.1%). The clone's antigen remains unknown. No per-base quality is available; no much larger clone lies one base away. TCRbeta CDR3 regions were amplified from genomic DNA by means of the immunoSEQ Assay, a bias-controlled multiplex PCR. On the study's bioinformatics: The number of nucleated cells in each sample was estimated from the amplification of reference gene primers within the assay. To quantify the absolute abundance of each unique TCRbeta CDR3 rearrangement, sequence reads were collapsed and filtered. Productive Simpson clonality was computed per sample as the square root of Simpson's diversity index over productive rearrangements. Entries here come from immuneACCESS through TCRdb and include only in-frame sequences with V and J called. Some clones fail to appear in such tables; in the studies checked, an unresolved V gene covers under half of the shortfall, and the cause of the remainder is unknown. From that table come the V and J calls and clone size; the DNA was used to work out D and trimming. Here the sample has 90,000 to 120,000 clones; just over 90% occur a single time. Around 1.2% of the sample belongs to the ten largest clones.

CDR1 SEHNR and CDR2 FQNEAQ were looked up in the germline V gene (reference sequence). The CDR3 spans 17 residues, from the cysteine through the phenylalanine. Only CDR3 DNA is held: 51 bases, read in frame from base 1. The junction shows trimming of 5 bases on V and 8 bases on J, plus 25 bases between the germline ends. The chain joins TRBV7-9 to TRBJ2-1; TRBD2 could be the D gene, as 5 bases match. The TCR was taken from a woman aged 30 to 39 with acute or convalescent COVID-19. Source material: peripheral blood. The DNA sequence is given as TGTGCCAGCAGCCCCCCCTATAGGGAGTCCCCTACACATGAGCAGTTCTTC. It codes for CASSPPYRESPTHEQFF.